The source of this T cell receptor (beta chain) is a study of blood T cells in healthy people across ages. Germline values: CDR1 SEHNR, CDR2 FQNEAQ (reference sequence). The CDR3 runs to 15 residues. V was pared by 5 bases and J by 8 bases, with 16 bases between. Study-wide points: It was not known whether donors were CMV positive (a possible confounder of expanded clonotype changes).

This clonotype was detected only a few times. The antigen is unknown. A J-beta primer mix and a sample-barcoded 5' primer were used in a second PCR of roughly 6 to 11 cycles. Individual samples furnished no less than 3 million CDR3-containing paired-end reads apiece. MiXCR, applied by TCRdb to the 5' RACE reads, yields one record per CDR3 protein. This table holds 500,000 to 600,000 distinct CDR3 sequences, approximately 30% found once. Per individual sample, total RNA of at least 6 micrograms was extracted. V and J are TRBV7-9 and TRBJ1-6, with D possibly being TRBD1 (5 bases). This clonotype was obtained from a woman in her 70s in good health. Sequenced material: blood. The CDR3 sequence: CASSPGTFADSPLHF. As DNA, the CDR3 is TGTGCCAGCAGCCCAGGGACGTTCGCTGATTCACCCCTCCACTTT.